Listed below are T cell receptor beta chains from one sample, sequenced in a study of regulatory T cells in long-lasting Graves disease. MiXCR, applied by TCRdb to the multiplex PCR reads, yields one record per CDR3 protein. The sample shows approximately 490,000 distinct CDR3 sequences, 15% to 20% of them seen only once. The sample was also reused in another study, on T cells in Graves' hyperthyroidism and ophthalmopathy.

The starting material was peripheral blood mononuclear cells (PBMCs), obtained at new diagnosis, from a patient treated with antithyroid drugs. The source of these receptors is a middle-aged man with Graves disease. CDR3s include the opening cysteine and the closing phenylalanine or tryptophan. The order of the fields is clone size, J gene, D gene, CDR3 length, V gene, CDR3 DNA, CDR3 protein. A D gene is named only where the DNA matches it firmly. The listing skips clone size in some rows; elsewhere it reads once, few, many or a size class.

>-|TRBJ2-3|TRBD2|12|TRBV29-1
TGCAGCGTCGGGACTAGCGGGTCGACGCAGTATTTT
CSVGTSGSTQYF
>few|TRBJ2-6|-|16|TRBV7-9
TGTGCCAGCAGCCCACAGGGCCCCTCTGGGGCCAACGTCCTGACTTTC
CASSPQGPSGANVLTF
>many|TRBJ1-4|-|12|TRBV12-3/TRBV12-4
TGTGCCAGCGGACGGTGGGATGAAAAACTGTTTTTT
CASGRWDEKLFF
>few|TRBJ1-2|-|9|TRBV2
TGTGCCAGCAGTGATGGCTACACCTTC
CASSDGYTF
>many|TRBJ1-4|-|15|TRBV3-1
TGTGCCAGCAGCCAAGTTTTTGGGACTAATGAAAAACTGTTTTTT
CASSQVFGTNEKLFF
>few|TRBJ2-6|-|15|TRBV11-1
TGTGCCAGCAGCTTTCATAGCTCTGGGGCCAACGTCCTGACTTTC
CASSFHSSGANVLTF
>-|TRBJ2-7|-|13|TRBV19
TGTGCCAGTAGTCTTACAGAGGACTACGAGCAGTACTTC
CASSLTEDYEQYF
>-|TRBJ2-4|-|14|TRBV19
TGTGCCAGCGGACAGAATTTAGCCAAAAACATTCAGTACTTC
CASGQNLAKNIQYF
>many|TRBJ2-1|-|14|TRBV6-2/TRBV6-3
TGTGCCAGCAGTTTTCGGCGGGATAGTCCGGAGCAGTTCTTC
CASSFRRDSPEQFF
>-|TRBJ2-1|TRBD2|15|TRBV19
TGTGCCAGTAGTGCGGAGCGGGAATCCTACAATGAGCAGTTCTTC
CASSAERESYNEQFF
>many|TRBJ1-1|-|14|TRBV28
TGTGCCAGCAGCCGCCGGGCGAGGAACACTGAAGCTTTCTTT
CASSRRARNTEAFF